This passage covers 3 T cell receptor beta chains from one sample sequenced in a study of monozygotic twins with cystic fibrosis. Sequencing used immunoSEQ multiplex PCR; TCRdb keeps in-frame clones, though not all of them. The profile covers 8,000 to 10,000 clones, with about nine tenths appearing a single time and around 5% taken by the ten largest. The sequencing sample was made of blood. These TCRs come from a boy aged 2 to 10 with cystic fibrosis.

This clone was observed a few times. The rearrangement links TRBV10-3 to TRBJ2-2; 8 bases are shared with TRBD1. The CDR3 has 17 residues. Germline V gives CDR1 ENHRY, CDR2 SYGVKD. V shed 4 bases, J shed 3 bases, and the junction held 10 bases outside the gene matches. This chain's CDR3 is CAISARGQAGYTGELFF. The CDR3 nucleotides are TGTGCCATCAGTGCTAGGGGACAGGCGGGATACACCGGGGAGCTGTTTTTT.

The chain uses TRBV5-1 and TRBJ2-2; D is perhaps TRBD1 or TRBD2 (5 bases each). Germline V gene sequence: CDR1 SGHRS, CDR2 YFSETQ. CDR3 length: 16 residues. V gave up 0 bases and J gave up 3 bases, with 12 bases separating them. The CDR3 protein is CASSLVSGGYTGELFF. As DNA, the CDR3 is TGCGCCAGCAGCTTGGTCTCTGGGGGATACACCGGGGAGCTGTTTTTT.

This chain connects TRBV19 to TRBJ1-5; TRBD1 is a possible D gene (5 bases). Trimming took 4 bases from V and 2 from J, leaving 12 bases between them. The CDR3 sequence is 15 residues long. Germline-derived CDR1 and CDR2 are LNHDA and SQIVND (reference sequence). The DNA of the CDR3 is TGTGCCAGTAGTAGAGGCAGGGTAGGCAATCAGCCCCAGCATTTT. Amino acids: CASSRGRVGNQPQHF.